This T cell receptor (beta chain) was identified in a study of T cells in Graves' hyperthyroidism and ophthalmopathy. General study findings and limits: Blood samples included most of the expanded thyroid clonotypes exceeding 0.001. Model output signaled ophthalmopathy a median around 5.9 months ahead of onset.

This clonotype has ten or more counts. Its antigen is not identified. With a duration under 2 months, the hyperthyroidism was newly diagnosed in patients aged 18 to 65. Orbital computed tomography, thyroid ultrasound, serum thyroxine and TRAb, and clinical symptoms together informed the diagnoses. The CDR3 regions of TCR beta were amplified from RNA transcripts. HTBI primers were used for first-round RT-PCR of the TCR CDR3. TCRdb fed the multiplex PCR reads into MiXCR, producing one record per CDR3 protein. This sample has roughly 24,000 distinct CDR3 sequences, with approximately 46% found just once. CDR1 is MNHEY and CDR2 is SVGAGI in the germline V gene. Trimming removed 4 bases at V and 6 bases at J, with 12 bases between. The length of the CDR3 is 13 residues.

The TCR originated in a woman aged 25-40 years with Graves' hyperthyroidism. The sample was blood. The chain links TRBV6-5 to TRBJ1-2, with no clear D. CDR3 nucleotide sequence: TGTGCCAGCAGTTTCTCGCAGCTAAATGGCTACACCTTC. Its protein is CASSFSQLNGYTF.